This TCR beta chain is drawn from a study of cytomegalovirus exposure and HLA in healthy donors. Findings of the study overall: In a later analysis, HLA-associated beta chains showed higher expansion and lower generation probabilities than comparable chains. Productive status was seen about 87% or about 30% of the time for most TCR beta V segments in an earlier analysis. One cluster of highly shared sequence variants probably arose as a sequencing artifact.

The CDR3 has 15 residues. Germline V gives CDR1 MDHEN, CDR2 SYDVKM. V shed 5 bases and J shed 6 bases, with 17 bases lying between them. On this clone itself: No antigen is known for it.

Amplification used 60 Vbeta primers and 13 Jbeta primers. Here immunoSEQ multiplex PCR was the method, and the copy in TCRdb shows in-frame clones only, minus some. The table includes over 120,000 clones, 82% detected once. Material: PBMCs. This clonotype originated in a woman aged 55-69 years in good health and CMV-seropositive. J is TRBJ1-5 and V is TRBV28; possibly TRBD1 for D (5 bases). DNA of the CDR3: TGTGCCAGCAGTCCCCCCCGGGGGGTGGGTCAGCCCCAGCATTTT. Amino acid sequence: CASSPPRGVGQPQHF.